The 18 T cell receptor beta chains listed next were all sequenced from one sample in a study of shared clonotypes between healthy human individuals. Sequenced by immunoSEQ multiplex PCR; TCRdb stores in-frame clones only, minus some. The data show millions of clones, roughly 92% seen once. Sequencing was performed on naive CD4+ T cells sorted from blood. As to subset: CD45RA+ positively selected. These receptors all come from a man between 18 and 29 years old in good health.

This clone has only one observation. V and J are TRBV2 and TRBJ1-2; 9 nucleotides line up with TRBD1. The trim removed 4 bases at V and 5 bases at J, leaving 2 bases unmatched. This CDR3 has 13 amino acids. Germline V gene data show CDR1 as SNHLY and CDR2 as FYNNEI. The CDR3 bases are TGTGCCAGCAGTGGGGACAGGGAGTATGGCTACACCTTC. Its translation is CASSGDREYGYTF.

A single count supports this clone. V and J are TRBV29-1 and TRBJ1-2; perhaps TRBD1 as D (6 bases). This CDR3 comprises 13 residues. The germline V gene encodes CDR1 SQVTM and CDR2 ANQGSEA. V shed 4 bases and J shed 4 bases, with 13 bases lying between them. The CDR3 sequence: CSVVGGIGYGYTF. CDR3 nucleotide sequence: TGCAGCGTTGTAGGGGGGATCGGCTATGGCTACACCTTC.

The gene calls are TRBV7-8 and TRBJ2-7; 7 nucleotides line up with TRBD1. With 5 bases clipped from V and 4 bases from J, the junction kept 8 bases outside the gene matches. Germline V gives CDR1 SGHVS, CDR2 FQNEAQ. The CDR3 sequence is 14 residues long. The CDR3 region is CASSRQGVGYEQYF. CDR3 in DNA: TGTGCCAGCAGCCGCCAGGGGGTAGGTTACGAGCAGTACTTC.

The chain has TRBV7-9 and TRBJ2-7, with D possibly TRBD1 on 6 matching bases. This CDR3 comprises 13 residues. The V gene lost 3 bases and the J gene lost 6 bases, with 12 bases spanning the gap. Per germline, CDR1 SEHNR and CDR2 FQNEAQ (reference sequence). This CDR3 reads CASSFPARGEQYF. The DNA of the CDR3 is TGTGCCAGCAGCTTCCCCGCCAGGGGCGAGCAGTACTTC.

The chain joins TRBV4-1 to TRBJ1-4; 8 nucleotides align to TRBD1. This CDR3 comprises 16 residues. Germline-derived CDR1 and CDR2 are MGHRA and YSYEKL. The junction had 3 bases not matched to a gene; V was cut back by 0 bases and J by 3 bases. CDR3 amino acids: CASSQELQGANEKLFF. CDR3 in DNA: TGCGCCAGCAGCCAAGAATTACAGGGGGCTAATGAAAAACTGTTTTTT.

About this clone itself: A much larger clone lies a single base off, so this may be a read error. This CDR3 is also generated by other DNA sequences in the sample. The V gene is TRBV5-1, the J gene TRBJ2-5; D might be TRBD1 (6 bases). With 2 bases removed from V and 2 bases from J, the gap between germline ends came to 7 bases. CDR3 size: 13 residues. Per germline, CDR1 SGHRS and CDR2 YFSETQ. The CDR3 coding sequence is TGCGCCAGCAGCTTAGGACAGCAAGAGACCCAGTACTTC. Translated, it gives CASSLGQQETQYF.

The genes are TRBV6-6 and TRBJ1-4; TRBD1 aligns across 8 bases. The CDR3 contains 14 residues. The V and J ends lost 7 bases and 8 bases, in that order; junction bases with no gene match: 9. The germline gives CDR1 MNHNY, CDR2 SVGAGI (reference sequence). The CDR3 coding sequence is TGTGCCAGCAACCGTCGACAGGGGATAGAAAAACTGTTTTTT. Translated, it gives CASNRRQGIEKLFF.

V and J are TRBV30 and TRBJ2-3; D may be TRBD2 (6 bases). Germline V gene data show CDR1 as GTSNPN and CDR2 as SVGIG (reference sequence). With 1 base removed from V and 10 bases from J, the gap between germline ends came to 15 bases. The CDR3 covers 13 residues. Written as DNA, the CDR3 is TGTGCCTGGAGTGGAAGCCGGGGGACCTCGCAGTATTTT. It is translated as CAWSGSRGTSQYF.

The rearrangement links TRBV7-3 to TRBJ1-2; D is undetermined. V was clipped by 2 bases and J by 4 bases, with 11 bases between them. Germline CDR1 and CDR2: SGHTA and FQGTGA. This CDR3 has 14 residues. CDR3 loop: CASSLAGKPYGYTF. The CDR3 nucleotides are TGTGCCAGCAGCTTAGCAGGAAAACCCTATGGCTACACCTTC.

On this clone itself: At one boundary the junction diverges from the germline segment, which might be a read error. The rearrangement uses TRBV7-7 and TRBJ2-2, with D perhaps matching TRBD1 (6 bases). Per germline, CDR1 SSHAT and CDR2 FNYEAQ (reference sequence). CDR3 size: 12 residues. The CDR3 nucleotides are TGTGCTAGCAGCTCAGGGACAGGGGAGCTGTTTTTT. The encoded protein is CASSSGTGELFF. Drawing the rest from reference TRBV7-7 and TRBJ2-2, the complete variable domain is GAGVSQSPRYKVTKRGQDVTLRCDPISSHATLYWYQQALGQGPEFLTYFNYEAQPDKSGLPSDRFSAERPEGSISTLTIQRTEQRDSAMYRCASSSGTGELFFGEGSRLTVL.

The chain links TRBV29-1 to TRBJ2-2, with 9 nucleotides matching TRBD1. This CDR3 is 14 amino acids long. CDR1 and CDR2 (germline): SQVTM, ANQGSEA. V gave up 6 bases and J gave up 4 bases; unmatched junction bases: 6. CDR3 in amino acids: CSVGTGRPTGELFF. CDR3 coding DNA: TGCAGCGTAGGGACAGGGAGACCCACCGGGGAGCTGTTTTTT.

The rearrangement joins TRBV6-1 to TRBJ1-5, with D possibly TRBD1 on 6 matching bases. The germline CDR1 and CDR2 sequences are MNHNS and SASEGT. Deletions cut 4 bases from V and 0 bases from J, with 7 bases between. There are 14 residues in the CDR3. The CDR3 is CASSAQGSNQPQHF. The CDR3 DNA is TGTGCCAGCAGTGCACAGGGTAGCAATCAGCCCCAGCATTTT.

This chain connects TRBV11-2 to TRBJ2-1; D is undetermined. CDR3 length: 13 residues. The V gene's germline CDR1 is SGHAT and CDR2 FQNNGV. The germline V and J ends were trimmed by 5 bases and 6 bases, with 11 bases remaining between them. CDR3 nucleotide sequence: TGTGCCAGCAGCCCGACGGACGCCAATGAGCAGTTCTTC. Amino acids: CASSPTDANEQFF. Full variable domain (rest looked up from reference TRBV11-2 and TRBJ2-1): EAGVAQSPRYKIIEKRQSVAFWCNPISGHATLYWYQQILGQGPKLLIQFQNNGVVDDSQLPKDRFSAERLKGVDSTLKIQPAKLEDSAVYLCASSPTDANEQFFGPGTRLTVL.

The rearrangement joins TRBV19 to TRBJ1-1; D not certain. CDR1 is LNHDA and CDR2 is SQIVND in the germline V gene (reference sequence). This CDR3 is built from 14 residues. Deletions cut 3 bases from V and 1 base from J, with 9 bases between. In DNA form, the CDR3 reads TGTGCCAGTAGTATCACGCGGGAGAACACTGAAGCTTTCTTT. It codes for CASSITRENTEAFF.

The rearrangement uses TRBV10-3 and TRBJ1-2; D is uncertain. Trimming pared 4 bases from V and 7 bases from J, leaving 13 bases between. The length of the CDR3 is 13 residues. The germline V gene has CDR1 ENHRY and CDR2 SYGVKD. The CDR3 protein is CAISGGFGSGYTF. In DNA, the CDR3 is TGTGCCATCAGTGGGGGATTCGGCTCTGGCTACACCTTC.

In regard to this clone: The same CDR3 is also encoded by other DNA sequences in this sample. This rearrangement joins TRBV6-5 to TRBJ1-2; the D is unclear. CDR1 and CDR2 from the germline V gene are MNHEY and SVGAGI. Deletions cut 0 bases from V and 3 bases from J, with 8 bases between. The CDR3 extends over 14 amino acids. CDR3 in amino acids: CASSYSNRDYGYTF. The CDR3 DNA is TGTGCCAGCAGTTACTCGAACAGAGACTATGGCTACACCTTC.

DNA of the CDR3: TGTGCCAGCTCACCGTACGACCGGGCCCAGCCGGCTGAAGCTTTCTTT. It codes for CASSPYDRAQPAEAFF. J is TRBJ1-1 and V is TRBV18; D not resolved. The CDR3 covers 16 residues. Germline assignment: CDR1 KGHSH and CDR2 LQKENI. Trimming pared 3 bases from V and 6 bases from J, leaving 20 bases between. Drawing the rest from reference TRBV18 and TRBJ1-1, the complete variable domain is NAGVMQNPRHLVRRRGQEARLRCSPMKGHSHVYWYRQLPEEGLKFMVYLQKENIIDESGMPKERFSAEFPKEGPSILRIQQVVRGDSAAYFCASSPYDRAQPAEAFFGQGTRLTVV.

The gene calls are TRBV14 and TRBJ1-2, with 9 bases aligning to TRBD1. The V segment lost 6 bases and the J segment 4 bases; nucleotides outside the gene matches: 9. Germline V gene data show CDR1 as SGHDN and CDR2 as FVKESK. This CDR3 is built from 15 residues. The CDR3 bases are TGTGCCAGCAGTCGCGAACAGGGGGCCATCTATGGCTACACCTTC. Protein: CASSREQGAIYGYTF.